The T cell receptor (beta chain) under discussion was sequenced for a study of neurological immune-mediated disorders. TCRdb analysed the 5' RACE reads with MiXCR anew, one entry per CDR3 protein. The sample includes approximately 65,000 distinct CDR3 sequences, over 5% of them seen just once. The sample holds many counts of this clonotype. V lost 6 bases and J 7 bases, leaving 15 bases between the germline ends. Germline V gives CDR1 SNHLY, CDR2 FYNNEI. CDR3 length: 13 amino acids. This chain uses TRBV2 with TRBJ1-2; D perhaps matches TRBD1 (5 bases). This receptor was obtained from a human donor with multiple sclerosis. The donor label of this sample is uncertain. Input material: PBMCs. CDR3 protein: CASRKEGSSGYTF. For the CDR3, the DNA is TGTGCCAGCAGGAAAGAGGGGTCCTCTGGCTACACCTTC.